Below are 20 T cell receptor beta chains sequenced from a single sample in a study of shared clonotypes between healthy human individuals. The method was immunoSEQ multiplex PCR; TCRdb's version includes in-frame clones alone and lacks a portion of them. This table has approximately 650,000 clones, just under 97% appearing once. Naive CD8 cells were CD45RO-negative, positively selected for CCR7, excluding terminally differentiated effector memory CD45RA+ cells. The sequenced sample was naive CD8+ T cells sorted from blood. The receptors here all came from a woman aged 25 to 45 in good health.

The gene calls are TRBV2 and TRBJ1-2; no clear D. The V end was cut by 8 bases, the J end by 4 bases, with 20 bases between. Germline CDR1 is SNHLY and CDR2 is FYNNEI. The CDR3 has 15 residues. CDR3 DNA: TGTGCCAGCTCCGAAGCGGGAACGTCCTCCTATGGCTACACCTTC. Translated: CASSEAGTSSYGYTF.

The chain joins TRBV6-1 to TRBJ2-2, with D hard to call. The germline gives CDR1 MNHNS, CDR2 SASEGT. V was pared by 1 base and J by 7 bases, with 13 bases between. The CDR3 loop spans 15 amino acids. The CDR3 DNA follows: TGTGCCAGCAGTGAAGTGCTGGGATTCGGCGGGGAGCTGTTTTTT. Translation gives CASSEVLGFGGELFF.

The genes are TRBV28 and TRBJ1-2, with 11 bases that match TRBD1. V trimming: 8 bases; J trimming: 1 base; junction bases outside the gene matches: 3. Germline assignment: CDR1 MDHEN and CDR2 SYDVKM. This CDR3 is 14 amino acids long. The CDR3 reads CASVGTGGNYGYTF. In nucleotides, the CDR3 is TGTGCCAGCGTTGGGACAGGGGGTAACTATGGCTACACCTTC.

Of note for this clone: This specimen includes other DNA sequences encoding the same CDR3. The V and J genes are TRBV27 and TRBJ2-1; TRBD2 might be the D (6 bases). CDR3 length: 13 residues. The V and J ends lost 4 bases and 4 bases respectively, with 8 bases between them. Germline V lookup: CDR1 MNHEY, CDR2 SMNVEV (reference sequence). The CDR3: CASSSGLYNEQFF. The CDR3 DNA reads TGTGCCAGCAGTTCAGGACTATACAATGAGCAGTTCTTC.

The V call is TRBV9, the J call TRBJ2-1; 8 nucleotides agree with TRBD2. Trimming took 2 bases from V and 0 from J; bases not matched to a gene: 7. Germline loops: CDR1 SGDLS, CDR2 YYNGEE. This CDR3 comprises 17 residues. The CDR3 region is CASSVPTSGISYNEQFF. CDR3 DNA sequence: TGTGCCAGCAGCGTCCCTACTAGCGGAATCTCCTACAATGAGCAGTTCTTC.

This rearrangement joins TRBV27 to TRBJ2-3; 8 bases fit TRBD2. The CDR3 loop spans 14 amino acids. CDR1 MNHEY and CDR2 SMNVEV come from the germline V gene (reference sequence). V lost 5 bases, J lost 3 bases, and 4 bases stayed unmatched. The CDR3 bases are TGTGCCAGCAGTCCGCGGGGGGCAACAGATACGCAGTATTTT. It yields the protein CASSPRGATDTQYF.

This clone showed up just once. The rearrangement joins TRBV27 to TRBJ1-1, with D maybe TRBD1 (5 bases). The CDR3 contains 14 residues. Trimming removed 8 bases at V and 4 bases at J, with 17 bases between. Germline CDR1 reads MNHEY; CDR2 reads SMNVEV (reference sequence). For the CDR3, the DNA is TGTGCCAGCCAGGTCCACAGGAAGGGCACTGAAGCTTTCTTT. Protein product: CASQVHRKGTEAFF.

The chain combines TRBV7-2 with TRBJ1-1, with D unresolved. Trimming took off 1 base at V and 1 base at J, with 10 bases between the two ends. Germline CDR1 is SGHTA and CDR2 is FQGNSA. The CDR3 runs 15 residues. The CDR3 reads CASSLGLYANTEAFF. The CDR3 coding sequence is TGTGCCAGCAGCTTAGGGTTGTACGCGAACACTGAAGCTTTCTTT.

This chain connects TRBV11-2 to TRBJ2-1; D is perhaps TRBD1 or TRBD2 (5 bases each). Germline CDR1 is SGHAT and CDR2 is FQNNGV. Between the trimmed V and J ends, which lost 5 bases and 12 bases, there was a span of 26 bases. The CDR3 covers 16 residues. As DNA, the CDR3 is TGTGCCAGCAGCCCTAGTAAGGGACGGGACCAGAGGGGGCAGTTCTTC. The encoded protein is CASSPSKGRDQRGQFF. The whole variable domain, remainder taken from reference TRBV11-2 and TRBJ2-1, is EAGVAQSPRYKIIEKRQSVAFWCNPISGHATLYWYQQILGQGPKLLIQFQNNGVVDDSQLPKDRFSAERLKGVDSTLKIQPAKLEDSAVYLCASSPSKGRDQRGQFFGPGTRLTVL.

The V and J genes are TRBV14 and TRBJ1-2; D might be TRBD1 (6 bases). V was trimmed by 4 bases and J by 7 bases, leaving 13 bases between them. There are 13 residues in the CDR3. From germline, CDR1 is SGHDN and CDR2 FVKESK. CDR3 in amino acids: CASSLRGVIGYTF. CDR3 in DNA: TGTGCCAGCAGCCTGAGGGGGGTTATTGGCTACACCTTC.

The gene calls are TRBV19 and TRBJ2-2; 9 positions match TRBD2. Germline loops: CDR1 LNHDA, CDR2 SQIVND (reference sequence). Trimming cost V 6 bases and J 5 bases; bases outside gene matches: 13. CDR3 length: 17 amino acids. This chain's CDR3 is CASSQSRGLAWTGELFF. CDR3 DNA sequence: TGTGCCAGTAGCCAATCAAGGGGACTAGCCTGGACCGGGGAGCTGTTTTTT.

V gene TRBV12-5 combines with J gene TRBJ2-5; 13 bases match TRBD2. The V segment lost 1 base and the J segment 4 bases; nucleotides outside the gene matches: 9. The CDR3 loop spans 18 amino acids. Germline lookup yields CDR1 LGHNT and CDR2 FRNRAP. CDR3 coding DNA: TGTGCTAGTGGTTTGGGACTAGCGGGAGGCGCCTTAGGAGAGACCCAGTACTTC. Its translation is CASGLGLAGGALGETQYF.

The chain recombines TRBV5-5 with TRBJ1-1; possible D gene TRBD1, 6 bases. Trimming left V 4 bases short and J 7 bases short, with 14 bases between. CDR3 length: 13 amino acids. Germline V CDR1 and CDR2: SGHKS, YYEKEE (reference sequence). CDR3 protein: CASSHRQEGEAFF. The DNA for the CDR3 is TGTGCCAGCAGCCATAGACAGGAGGGTGAAGCTTTCTTT.

This rearrangement joins TRBV9 to TRBJ2-1; D is possibly TRBD2 (6 bases). The CDR3 length is 13 residues. The V gene lost 9 bases and the J gene lost 9 bases, with 19 bases spanning the gap. Germline CDR1 and CDR2: SGDLS and YYNGEE. As DNA, the CDR3 is TGTGCCACCTCCCCGGGACTGGGCGGTGAGCAGTTCTTC. Translation gives CATSPGLGGEQFF.

This clone is a singleton in its sample. V usage is TRBV11-2 and J usage is TRBJ2-7, with D maybe TRBD1 (5 bases). With 1 base removed from V and 5 bases from J, the gap between germline ends came to 12 bases. The CDR3 is 14 amino acids. Per the germline V gene, CDR1 is SGHAT and CDR2 is FQNNGV. CDR3 protein: CASSLGVGVNEQYF. The CDR3 bases are TGTGCCAGCAGCTTAGGGGTAGGGGTGAACGAGCAGTACTTC. Full variable domain (rest looked up from reference TRBV11-2 and TRBJ2-7): EAGVAQSPRYKIIEKRQSVAFWCNPISGHATLYWYQQILGQGPKLLIQFQNNGVVDDSQLPKDRFSAERLKGVDSTLKIQPAKLEDSAVYLCASSLGVGVNEQYFGPGTRLTVT.

The chain links TRBV7-9 to TRBJ2-7; no definite D call. The CDR3 spans 12 residues. The V gene lost 4 bases and the J gene lost 6 bases, with 10 bases spanning the gap. The V gene's germline CDR1 is SEHNR and CDR2 FQNEAQ (reference sequence). The CDR3 DNA reads as TGTGCCAGCAGCTCCTTAGCTCTCGAGCAGTACTTC. It yields the protein CASSSLALEQYF.

The chain is built from TRBV27 and TRBJ2-1; 7 bases match TRBD2. V shed 8 bases, J shed 3 bases, and the junction held 7 bases outside the gene matches. Germline assignment: CDR1 MNHEY and CDR2 SMNVEV (reference sequence). CDR3 size: 14 residues. CDR3 loop: CASSWGGLYNEQFF. The CDR3 DNA sequence: TGTGCCAGCTCCTGGGGGGGACTCTACAATGAGCAGTTCTTC.

This chain joins TRBV19 and TRBJ1-1; a weak D match, TRBD1 (5 bases). V lost 3 bases to trimming and J lost 11 bases, with 13 bases between them. Germline V gene sequence: CDR1 LNHDA, CDR2 SQIVND (reference sequence). The CDR3 is made up of 12 amino acids. DNA for the CDR3: TGTGCCAGTAGTATCCCGGCAGGGAATGCTTTCTTT. Protein: CASSIPAGNAFF.

This clone showed up just once. The rearrangement joins TRBV20-1 to TRBJ2-1; tentatively, D is TRBD2 (5 bases). V was cut by 5 bases and J by 15 bases, with 14 bases left in between. The germline CDR1 and CDR2 sequences are DFQATT and SNEGSKA (reference sequence). The CDR3 totals 10 residues. The CDR3 nucleotides are TGCAGTGCTGACTACCCTAGAGGGTTCTTC. Its protein product is CSADYPRGFF.

CDR3 nucleotide sequence: TGTGCCAGCAGCCACAGCGGGGAGCGGCAAGAGACCCAGTACTTC. Encoded protein: CASSHSGERQETQYF. The chain joins TRBV7-9 to TRBJ2-5, with 7 nucleotides matching TRBD2. The CDR3 contains 15 residues. Germline values: CDR1 SEHNR, CDR2 FQNEAQ (reference sequence). V shed 5 bases and J 2 bases; nucleotides not matched to a gene: 8.